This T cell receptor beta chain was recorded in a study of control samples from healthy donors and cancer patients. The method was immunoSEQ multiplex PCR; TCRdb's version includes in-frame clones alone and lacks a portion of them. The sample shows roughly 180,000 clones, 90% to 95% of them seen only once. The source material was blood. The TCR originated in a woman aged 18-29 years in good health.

In nucleotides, the CDR3 is TGTGCCAGCAGTTACTTACCCCTAGCGGGGGGTTACAATGAGCAGTTCTTC. Its protein product is CASSYLPLAGGYNEQFF. V is TRBV6-2 or TRBV6-3 and J is TRBJ2-1; 11 positions match TRBD2. V was clipped by 1 base and J by 4 bases; unmatched bases: 6. Germline V gives CDR1 MNHEY, CDR2 SVGEGT. The CDR3 consists of 17 residues.